This TCR beta chain was sequenced in a study of Graves' ophthalmopathy and Graves' hyperthyroidism. General study results and limits: Most expanded clonotypes in thyroid above 0.001 frequency also showed up in blood.

V was pared by 0 bases and J by 9 bases, with 11 bases of the junction left unmatched. The CDR3 totals 17 residues. Germline V gives CDR1 MNHEY, CDR2 SVGEGT. Newly diagnosed hyperthyroidism donors, aged 18 to 65, duration under 2 months. Other autoimmune diseases, uncontrolled infections, pregnancy or lactation excluded patients from enrollment. Clinical symptoms, serum thyroxine, TRAb, thyroid ultrasound and orbital computed tomography determined diagnosis. This clonotype was seen a handful of times. Its matching antigen is unknown. As the template, RNA transcripts were used to amplify TCR beta CDR3 regions. The workflow started with a first-round RT-PCR run with HTBI primers and then moved on to a second-round multiplex PCR. TCRdb reanalysed the multiplex PCR reads using MiXCR and keeps one entry per CDR3 protein. The sample has over a million distinct CDR3 sequences, about 40% seen once.

The sample was peripheral blood or thyroid tissue (not recorded which). This receptor was taken from an adult man with Graves' hyperthyroidism. This rearrangement joins TRBV6-2 or TRBV6-3 to TRBJ1-6; the match to TRBD1 covers 7 bases. The CDR3 here is CASSYSPTRTGGSPLHF. CDR3 DNA: TGTGCCAGCAGTTACTCACCCACCAGGACAGGCGGTTCACCCCTCCACTTT.